This T cell receptor (beta chain) appears in the sequencing data of a study of cytomegalovirus exposure and HLA in healthy donors. Notes on the study in general: Presence/absence analyses took donor sequencing depth as roughly uniform. The authors listed 164 TCR beta chains as cytomegalovirus-associated.

This CDR3 is 17 amino acids long. Per the germline V gene, CDR1 is MGHRA and CDR2 is YSYEKL. V shed 4 bases and J 6 bases; nucleotides not matched to a gene: 8. Comments on this clone: The antigen is undetermined.

Both 60 Vbeta primers and 13 Jbeta primers went into the PCR. Produced via immunoSEQ multiplex PCR; TCRdb's table is partial and in-frame only. The sample gives about 79,000 clones, approximately 74% of which show up once; over 7.5% is in the top ten. This TCR was sampled from a man between 40 and 49 years old in good health and CMV-seropositive. The chain couples TRBV4-1 to TRBJ2-1; 14 nucleotides line up with TRBD2. The sequenced sample was PBMCs. This CDR3 reads CASSLQTSGGVFNEQFF. In DNA, the CDR3 is TGCGCCAGCAGCCTACAGACTAGCGGGGGGGTTTTCAATGAGCAGTTCTTC.